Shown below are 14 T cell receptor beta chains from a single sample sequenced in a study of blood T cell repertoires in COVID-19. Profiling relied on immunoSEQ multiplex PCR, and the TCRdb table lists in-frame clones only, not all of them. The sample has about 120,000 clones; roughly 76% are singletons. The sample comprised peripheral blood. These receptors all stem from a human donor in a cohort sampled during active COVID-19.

CDR3 sequence: CASSLASGGAYNEQFF. CDR3 nucleotide sequence: TGTGCCAGCAGCTTGGCTAGCGGGGGGGCCTACAATGAGCAGTTCTTC. The rearrangement joins TRBV5-4 to TRBJ2-1; 12 nucleotides agree with TRBD2. V shed 0 bases, J shed 2 bases, and the junction held 0 bases outside the gene matches. The length of the CDR3 is 16 residues. Germline V gives CDR1 SGHNT, CDR2 YYREEE (reference sequence).

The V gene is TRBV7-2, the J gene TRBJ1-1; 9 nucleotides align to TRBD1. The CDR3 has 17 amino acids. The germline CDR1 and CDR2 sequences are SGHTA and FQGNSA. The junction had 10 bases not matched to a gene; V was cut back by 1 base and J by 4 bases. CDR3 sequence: CASSLEQGASQGTEAFF. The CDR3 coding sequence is TGTGCCAGCAGCTTAGAACAGGGGGCATCACAAGGCACTGAAGCTTTCTTT.

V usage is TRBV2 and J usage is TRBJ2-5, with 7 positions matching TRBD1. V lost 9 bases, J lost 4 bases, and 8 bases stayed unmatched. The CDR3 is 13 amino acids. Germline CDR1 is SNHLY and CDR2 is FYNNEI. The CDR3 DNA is TGTGCCAGTGAACAGGGGAATGGAGAGACCCAGTACTTC. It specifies CASEQGNGETQYF. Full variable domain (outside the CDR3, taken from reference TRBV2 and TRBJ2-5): EPEVTQTPSHQVTQMGQEVILRCVPISNHLYFYWYRQILGQKVEFLVSFYNNEISEKSEIFDDQFSVERPDGSNFTLKIRSTKLEDSAMYFCASEQGNGETQYFGPGTRLLVL.

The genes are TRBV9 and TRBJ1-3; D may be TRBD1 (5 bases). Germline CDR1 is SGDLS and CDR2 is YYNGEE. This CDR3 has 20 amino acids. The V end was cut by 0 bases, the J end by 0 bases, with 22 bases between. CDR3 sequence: CASSVGLRGPGGPSGNTIYF. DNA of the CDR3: TGTGCCAGCAGCGTAGGGTTGAGGGGACCCGGGGGACCCTCTGGAAACACCATATATTTT. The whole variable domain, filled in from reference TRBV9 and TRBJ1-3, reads DSGVTQTPKHLITATGQRVTLRCSPRSGDLSVYWYQQSLDQGLQFLIQYYNGEERAKGNILERFSAQQFPDLHSELNLSSLELGDSALYFCASSVGLRGPGGPSGNTIYFGEGSWLTVV.

The CDR3 spells CASSKGQTPNYGYTF. CDR3 DNA sequence: TGCGCCAGCAGCAAGGGACAAACCCCTAACTATGGCTACACCTTC. The chain employs TRBV5-1 and TRBJ1-2, with D possibly being TRBD1 (6 bases). V shed 4 bases and J shed 0 bases, with 13 bases lying between them. Germline lookup yields CDR1 SGHRS and CDR2 YFSETQ. This CDR3 has 15 residues. Filled out from reference TRBV5-1 and TRBJ1-2, the complete variable domain reads KAGVTQTPRYLIKTRGQQVTLSCSPISGHRSVSWYQQTPGQGLQFLFEYFSETQRNKGNFPGRFSGRQFSNSRSEMNVSTLELGDSALYLCASSKGQTPNYGYTFGSGTRLTVV.

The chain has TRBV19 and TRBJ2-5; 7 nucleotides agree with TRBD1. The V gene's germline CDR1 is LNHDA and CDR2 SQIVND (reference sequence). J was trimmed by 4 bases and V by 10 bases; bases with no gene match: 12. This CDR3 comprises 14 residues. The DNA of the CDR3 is TGTGCCACTAGGGCCCGGGACAGTGGAGAGACCCAGTACTTC. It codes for CATRARDSGETQYF.

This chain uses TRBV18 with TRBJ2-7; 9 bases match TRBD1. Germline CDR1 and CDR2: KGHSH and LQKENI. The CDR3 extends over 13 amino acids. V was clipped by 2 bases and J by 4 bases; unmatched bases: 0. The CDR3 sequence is CASSPGTGYEQYF. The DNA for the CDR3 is TGTGCCAGCTCACCAGGGACAGGGTACGAGCAGTACTTC.

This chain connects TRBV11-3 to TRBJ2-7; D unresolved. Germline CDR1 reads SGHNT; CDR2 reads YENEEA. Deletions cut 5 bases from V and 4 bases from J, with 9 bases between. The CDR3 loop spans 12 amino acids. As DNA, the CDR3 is TGTGCCAGCAGCCTAATACTGTACGAGCAGTACTTC. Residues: CASSLILYEQYF.

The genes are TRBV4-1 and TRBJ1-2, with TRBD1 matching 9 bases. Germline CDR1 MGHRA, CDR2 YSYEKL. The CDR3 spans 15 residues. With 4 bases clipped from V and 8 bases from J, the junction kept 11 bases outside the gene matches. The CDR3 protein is CASSPGTGRALGYTF. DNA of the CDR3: TGCGCCAGCAGCCCCGGGACAGGGAGGGCTTTGGGCTACACCTTC.

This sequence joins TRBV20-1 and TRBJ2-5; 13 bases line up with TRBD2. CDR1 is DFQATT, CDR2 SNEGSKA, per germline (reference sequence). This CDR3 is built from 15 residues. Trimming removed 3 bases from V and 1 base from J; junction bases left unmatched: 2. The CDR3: CSASRLAGGQETQYF. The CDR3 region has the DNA TGCAGTGCTAGTCGACTAGCGGGGGGCCAAGAGACCCAGTACTTC.

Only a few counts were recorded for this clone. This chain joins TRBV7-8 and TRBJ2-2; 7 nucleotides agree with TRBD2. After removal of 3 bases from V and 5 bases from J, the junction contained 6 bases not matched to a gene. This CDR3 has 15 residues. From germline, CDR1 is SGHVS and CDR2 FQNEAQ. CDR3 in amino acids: CASSLREPGTGELFF. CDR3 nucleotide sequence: TGTGCCAGCAGCTTGCGGGAGCCAGGAACCGGGGAGCTGTTTTTT.

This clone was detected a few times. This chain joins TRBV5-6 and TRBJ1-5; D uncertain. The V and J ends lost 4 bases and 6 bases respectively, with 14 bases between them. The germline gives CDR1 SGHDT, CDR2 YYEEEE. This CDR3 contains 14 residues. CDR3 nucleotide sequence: TGTGCCAGCAGCCCGAGACCGGCGGGTCAGCCCCAGCATTTT. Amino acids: CASSPRPAGQPQHF.

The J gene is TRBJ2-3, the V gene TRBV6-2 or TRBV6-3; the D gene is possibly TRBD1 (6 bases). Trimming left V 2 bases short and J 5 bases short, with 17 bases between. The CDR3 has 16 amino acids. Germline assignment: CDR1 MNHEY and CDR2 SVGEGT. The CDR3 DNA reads TGTGCCAGCAGTTACCTGGGACACCTATTAGGAGATACGCAGTATTTT. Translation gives CASSYLGHLLGDTQYF.

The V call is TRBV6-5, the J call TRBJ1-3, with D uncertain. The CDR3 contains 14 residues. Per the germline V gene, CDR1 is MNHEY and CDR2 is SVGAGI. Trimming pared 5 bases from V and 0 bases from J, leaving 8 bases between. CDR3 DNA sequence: TGTGCCAGCAGTCGCCAGGACTCTGGAAACACCATATATTTT. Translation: CASSRQDSGNTIYF.